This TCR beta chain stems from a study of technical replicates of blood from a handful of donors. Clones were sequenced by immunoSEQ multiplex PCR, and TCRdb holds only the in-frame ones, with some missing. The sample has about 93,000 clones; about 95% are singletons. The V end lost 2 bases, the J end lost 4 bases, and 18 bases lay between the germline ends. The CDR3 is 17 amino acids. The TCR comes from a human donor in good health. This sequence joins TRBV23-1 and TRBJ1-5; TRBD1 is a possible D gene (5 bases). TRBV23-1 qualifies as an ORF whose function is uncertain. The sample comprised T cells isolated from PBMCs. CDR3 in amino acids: CASSQPFSAPGNQPQHF. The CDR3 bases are TGCGCCAGCAGTCAACCTTTTTCCGCTCCAGGGAATCAGCCCCAGCATTTT.